This T cell receptor beta chain was sequenced for a study of blood T cell repertoires in COVID-19. Across 20 to 25 US areas, participants ranged in age from 18 to 89 years. Cohorts were determined from participant-reported clinical history. Either two negative PCRs, clearance, or symptom resolution qualified Cohort 3 donors as recovered. Sequencing used immunoSEQ multiplex PCR; TCRdb keeps in-frame clones, though not all of them. The sample shows 150,000 to 200,000 clones, 84% of them seen only once. Germline CDR1 reads MNHEY; CDR2 reads SVGAGI. This CDR3 region has 13 residues. The TCR was taken from a woman aged 45 to 65 who had recovered from COVID-19. The sequenced material came from PBMCs or T cells enriched from blood (not recorded which). The chain joins TRBV6-5 to TRBJ2-2; tentatively, D is TRBD1 (5 bases). For the CDR3, the DNA is TGTGTCTTACAGGACCCGAACACCGGGGAGCTGTTTTTT. It codes for CVLQDPNTGELFF.